The clone carrying this T cell receptor beta chain occurred once. Its antigen is unidentified. The entry originates in a study of cytomegalovirus exposure and HLA in healthy donors. Study-wide background: Out of 180 million or so T cells, an earlier analysis found over 100 million unique TCR beta sequences in total.

Germline V gives CDR1 KGHSH, CDR2 LQKENI. The length of the CDR3 is 16 residues. With 3 bases removed from V and 3 bases from J, the gap between germline ends came to 16 bases. It was with 60 Vbeta and 13 Jbeta primers that the PCR ran. Repertoires were generated with immunoSEQ multiplex PCR, while TCRdb's copy carries only in-frame clones and drops some. The sample holds more than 85,000 clones; roughly four fifths are singletons and the top ten take over 12%. Study-wide results and caveats: In a later analysis, V- and J-gene trimming of beta chains associated with a DCLRE1C missense variant, replicated independently. Previous analysis showed most TCR beta V segments were productive about 87% or about 30% of the time.

This sequence was found in a male donor in good health and CMV-seropositive. The chain links TRBV18 to TRBJ2-3; the D gene is possibly TRBD2 (6 bases). The sequenced material came from PBMCs. This chain's CDR3 is CASSPDGTWGTDTQYF. CDR3 nucleotide sequence: TGTGCCAGCTCACCGGACGGGACTTGGGGTACAGATACGCAGTATTTT.